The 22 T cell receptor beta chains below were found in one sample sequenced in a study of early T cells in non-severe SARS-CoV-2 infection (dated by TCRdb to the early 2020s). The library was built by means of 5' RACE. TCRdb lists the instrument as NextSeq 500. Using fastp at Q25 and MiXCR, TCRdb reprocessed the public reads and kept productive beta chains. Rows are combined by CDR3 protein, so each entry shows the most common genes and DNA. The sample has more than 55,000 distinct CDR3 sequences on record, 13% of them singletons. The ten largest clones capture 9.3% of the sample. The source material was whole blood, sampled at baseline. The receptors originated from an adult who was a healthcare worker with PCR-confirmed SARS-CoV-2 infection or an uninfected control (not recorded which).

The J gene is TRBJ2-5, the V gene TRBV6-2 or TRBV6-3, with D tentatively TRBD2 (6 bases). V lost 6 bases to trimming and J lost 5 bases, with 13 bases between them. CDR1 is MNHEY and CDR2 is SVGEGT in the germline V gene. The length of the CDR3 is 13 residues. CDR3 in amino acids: CASSGGIIETQYF. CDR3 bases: TGTGCCAGCAGCGGGGGAATAATCGAGACCCAGTACTTC.

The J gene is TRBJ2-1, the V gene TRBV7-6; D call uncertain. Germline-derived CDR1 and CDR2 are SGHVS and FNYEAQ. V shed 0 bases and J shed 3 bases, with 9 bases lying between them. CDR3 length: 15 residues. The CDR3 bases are TGTGCCAGCAGCTTAGCGCCGGGCGGCTACAATGAGCAGTTCTTC. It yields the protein CASSLAPGGYNEQFF.

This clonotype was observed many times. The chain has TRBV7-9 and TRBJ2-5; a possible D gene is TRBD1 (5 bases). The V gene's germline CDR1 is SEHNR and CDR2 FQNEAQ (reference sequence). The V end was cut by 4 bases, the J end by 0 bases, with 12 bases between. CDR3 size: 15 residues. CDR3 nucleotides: TGTGCCAGCAGCTCCATAGCAGGGAACCAAGAGACCCAGTACTTC. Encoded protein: CASSSIAGNQETQYF.

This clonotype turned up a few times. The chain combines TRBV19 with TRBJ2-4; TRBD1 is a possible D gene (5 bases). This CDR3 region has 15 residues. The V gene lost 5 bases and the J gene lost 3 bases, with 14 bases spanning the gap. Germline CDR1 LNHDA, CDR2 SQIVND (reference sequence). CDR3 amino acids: CASSPPDRFKNIQYF. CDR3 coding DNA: TGTGCCAGTAGTCCCCCCGACAGATTCAAAAACATTCAGTACTTC.

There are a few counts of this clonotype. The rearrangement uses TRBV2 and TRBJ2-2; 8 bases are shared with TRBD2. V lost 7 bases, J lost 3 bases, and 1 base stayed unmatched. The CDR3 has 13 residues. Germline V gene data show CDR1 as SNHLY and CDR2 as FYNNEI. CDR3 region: CASTGGDTGELFF. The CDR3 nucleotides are TGTGCCAGCACGGGGGGGGACACCGGGGAGCTGTTTTTT. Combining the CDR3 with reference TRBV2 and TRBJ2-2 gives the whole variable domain EPEVTQTPSHQVTQMGQEVILRCVPISNHLYFYWYRQILGQKVEFLVSFYNNEISEKSEIFDDQFSVERPDGSNFTLKIRSTKLEDSAMYFCASTGGDTGELFFGEGSRLTVL.

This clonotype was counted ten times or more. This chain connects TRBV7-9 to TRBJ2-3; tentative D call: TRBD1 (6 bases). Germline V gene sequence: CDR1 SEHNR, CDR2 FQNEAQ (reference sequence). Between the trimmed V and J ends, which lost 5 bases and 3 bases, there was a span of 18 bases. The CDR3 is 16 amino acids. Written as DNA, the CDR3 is TGTGCCAGCAGCCTACTTAACTACACAGGGACAGATACGCAGTATTTT. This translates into CASSLLNYTGTDTQYF. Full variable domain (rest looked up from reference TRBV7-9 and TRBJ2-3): DTGVSQNPRHKITKRGQNVTFRCDPISEHNRLYWYRQTLGQGPEFLTYFQNEAQLEKSRLLSDRFSAERPKGSFSTLEIQRTEQGDSAMYLCASSLLNYTGTDTQYFGPGTRLTVL.

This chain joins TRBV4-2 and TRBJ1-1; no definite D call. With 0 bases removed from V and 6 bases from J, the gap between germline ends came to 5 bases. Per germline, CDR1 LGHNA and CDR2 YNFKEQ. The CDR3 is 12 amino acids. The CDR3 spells CASSQEAAEAFF. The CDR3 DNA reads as TGTGCCAGCAGCCAAGAGGCGGCTGAAGCTTTCTTT.

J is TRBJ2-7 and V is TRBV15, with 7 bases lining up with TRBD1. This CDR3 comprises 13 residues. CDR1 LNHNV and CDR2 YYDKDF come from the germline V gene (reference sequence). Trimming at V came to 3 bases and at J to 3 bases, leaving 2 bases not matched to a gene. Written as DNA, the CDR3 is TGTGCCACCAGCAGGGGACAGATCTACGAGCAGTACTTC. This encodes CATSRGQIYEQYF. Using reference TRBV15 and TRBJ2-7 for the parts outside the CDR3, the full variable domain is DAMVIQNPRYQVTQFGKPVTLSCSQTLNHNVMYWYQQKSSQAPKLLFHYYDKDFNNEADTPDNFQSRRPNTSFCFLDIRSPGLGDTAMYLCATSRGQIYEQYFGPGTRLTVT.

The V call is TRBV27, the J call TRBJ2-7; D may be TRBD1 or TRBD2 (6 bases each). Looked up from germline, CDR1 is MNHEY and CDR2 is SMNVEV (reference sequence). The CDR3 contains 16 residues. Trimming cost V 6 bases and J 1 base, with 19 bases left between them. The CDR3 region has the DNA TGTGCCAGCAGCGGAAGGGCCGGGGGCCCTTCCTACGAGCAGTACTTC. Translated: CASSGRAGGPSYEQYF.

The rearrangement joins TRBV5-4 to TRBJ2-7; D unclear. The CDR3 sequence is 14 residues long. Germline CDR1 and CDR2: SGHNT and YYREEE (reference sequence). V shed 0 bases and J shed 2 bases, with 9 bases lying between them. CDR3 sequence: CASSLDQLTYEQYF. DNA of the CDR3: TGTGCCAGCAGCTTGGACCAGCTGACCTACGAGCAGTACTTC.

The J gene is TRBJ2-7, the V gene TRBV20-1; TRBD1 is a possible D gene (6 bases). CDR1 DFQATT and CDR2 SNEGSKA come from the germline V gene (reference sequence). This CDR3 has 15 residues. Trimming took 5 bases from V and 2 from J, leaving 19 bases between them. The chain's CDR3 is CSAHELGTPTYEQYF. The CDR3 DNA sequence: TGCAGTGCTCACGAATTGGGGACACCGACCTACGAGCAGTACTTC.

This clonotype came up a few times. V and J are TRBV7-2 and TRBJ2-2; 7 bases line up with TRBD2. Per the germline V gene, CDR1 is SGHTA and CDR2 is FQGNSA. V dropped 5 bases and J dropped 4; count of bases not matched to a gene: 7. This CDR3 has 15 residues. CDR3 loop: CASSTAGAVTGELFF. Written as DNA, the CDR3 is TGTGCCAGCAGCACCGCGGGAGCCGTCACCGGGGAGCTGTTTTTT.

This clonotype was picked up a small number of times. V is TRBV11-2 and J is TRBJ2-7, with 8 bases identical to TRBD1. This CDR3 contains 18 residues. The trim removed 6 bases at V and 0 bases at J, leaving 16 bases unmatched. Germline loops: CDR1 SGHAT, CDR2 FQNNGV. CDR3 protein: CASSHPGTGKLNSYEQYF. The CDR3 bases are TGTGCCAGCAGTCATCCCGGGACAGGAAAGCTGAACTCCTACGAGCAGTACTTC.

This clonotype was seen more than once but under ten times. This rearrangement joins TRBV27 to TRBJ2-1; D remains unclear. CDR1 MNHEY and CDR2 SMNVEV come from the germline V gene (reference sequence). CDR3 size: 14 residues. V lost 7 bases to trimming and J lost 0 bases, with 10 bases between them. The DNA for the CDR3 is TGTGCCAGCACTCGGCTTAGCTCCTACAATGAGCAGTTCTTC. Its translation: CASTRLSSYNEQFF.

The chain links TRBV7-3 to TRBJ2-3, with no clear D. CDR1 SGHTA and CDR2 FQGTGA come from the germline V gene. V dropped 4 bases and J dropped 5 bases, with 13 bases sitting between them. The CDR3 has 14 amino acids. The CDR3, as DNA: TGTGCCAGCAGCTCACCCTCCAAGAAAGATACGCAGTATTTT. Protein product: CASSSPSKKDTQYF.

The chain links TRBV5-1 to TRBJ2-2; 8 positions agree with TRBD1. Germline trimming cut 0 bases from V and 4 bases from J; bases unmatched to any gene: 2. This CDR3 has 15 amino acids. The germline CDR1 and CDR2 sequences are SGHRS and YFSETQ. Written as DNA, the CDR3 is TGCGCCAGCAGCTTGGCAGGGGGCACCACCGGGGAGCTGTTTTTT. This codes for CASSLAGGTTGELFF.

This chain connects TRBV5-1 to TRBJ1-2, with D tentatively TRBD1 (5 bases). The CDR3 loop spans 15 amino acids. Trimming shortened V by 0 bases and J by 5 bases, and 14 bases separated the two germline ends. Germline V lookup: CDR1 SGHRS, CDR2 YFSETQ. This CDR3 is CASSLGTTENYGYTF. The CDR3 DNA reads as TGCGCCAGCAGCTTGGGGACAACGGAAAATTATGGCTACACCTTC. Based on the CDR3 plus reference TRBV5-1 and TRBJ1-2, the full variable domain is KAGVTQTPRYLIKTRGQQVTLSCSPISGHRSVSWYQQTPGQGLQFLFEYFSETQRNKGNFPGRFSGRQFSNSRSEMNVSTLELGDSALYLCASSLGTTENYGYTFGSGTRLTVV.

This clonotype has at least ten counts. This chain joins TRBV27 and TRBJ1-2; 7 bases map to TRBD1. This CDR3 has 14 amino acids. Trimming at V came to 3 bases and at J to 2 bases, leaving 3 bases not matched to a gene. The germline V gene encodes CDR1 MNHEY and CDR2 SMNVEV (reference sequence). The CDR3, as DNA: TGTGCCAGCAGTTTTGACAGGGTCAACTATGGCTACACCTTC. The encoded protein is CASSFDRVNYGYTF.

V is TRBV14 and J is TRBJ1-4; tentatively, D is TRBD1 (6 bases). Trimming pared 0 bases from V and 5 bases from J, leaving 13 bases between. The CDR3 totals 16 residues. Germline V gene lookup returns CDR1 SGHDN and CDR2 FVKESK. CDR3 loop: CASSQDLGGGNEKLFF. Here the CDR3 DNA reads TGTGCCAGCAGCCAAGATCTCGGGGGCGGGAATGAAAAACTGTTTTTT.

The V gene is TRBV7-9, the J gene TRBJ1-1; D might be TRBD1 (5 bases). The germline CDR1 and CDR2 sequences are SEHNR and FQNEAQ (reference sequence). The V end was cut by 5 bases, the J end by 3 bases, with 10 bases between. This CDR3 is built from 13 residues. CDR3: CASSRQGHTEAFF. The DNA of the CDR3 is TGTGCCAGCAGCCGGCAGGGTCACACTGAAGCTTTCTTT.

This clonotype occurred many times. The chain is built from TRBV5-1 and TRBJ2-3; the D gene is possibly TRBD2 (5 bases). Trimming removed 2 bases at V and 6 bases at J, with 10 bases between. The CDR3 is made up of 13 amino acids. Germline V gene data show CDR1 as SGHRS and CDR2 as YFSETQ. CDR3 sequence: CASSLGRTDTQYF. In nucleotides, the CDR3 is TGCGCCAGCAGCTTAGGGAGAACGGATACGCAGTATTTT.

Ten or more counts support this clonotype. CDR3 nucleotide sequence: TGTGCCAGCAGCCAAGGAACCGGGACACTCGAGCAGTACTTC. Translating gives CASSQGTGTLEQYF. The chain uses TRBV3-1 and TRBJ2-7; D might be TRBD1 (6 bases). The length of the CDR3 is 14 residues. Germline CDR1 is LGHDT and CDR2 is YNNKEL (reference sequence). V dropped 1 base and J dropped 6 bases, with 13 bases sitting between them.